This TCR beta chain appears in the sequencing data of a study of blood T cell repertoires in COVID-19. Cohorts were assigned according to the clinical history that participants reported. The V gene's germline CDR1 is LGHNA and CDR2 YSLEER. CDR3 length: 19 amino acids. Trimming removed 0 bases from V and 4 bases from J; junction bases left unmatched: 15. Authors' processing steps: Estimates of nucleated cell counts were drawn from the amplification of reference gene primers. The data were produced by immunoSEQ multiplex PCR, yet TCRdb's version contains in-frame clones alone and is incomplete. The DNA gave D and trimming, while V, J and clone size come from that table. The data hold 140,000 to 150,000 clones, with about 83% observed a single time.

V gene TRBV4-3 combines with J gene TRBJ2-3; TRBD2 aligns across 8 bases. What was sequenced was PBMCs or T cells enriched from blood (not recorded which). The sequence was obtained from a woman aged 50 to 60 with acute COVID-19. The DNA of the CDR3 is TGCGCCAGCAGCCAAGATCTTGCGGGACTAGTGGGAGTCCCAGATACGCAGTATTTT. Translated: CASSQDLAGLVGVPDTQYF.